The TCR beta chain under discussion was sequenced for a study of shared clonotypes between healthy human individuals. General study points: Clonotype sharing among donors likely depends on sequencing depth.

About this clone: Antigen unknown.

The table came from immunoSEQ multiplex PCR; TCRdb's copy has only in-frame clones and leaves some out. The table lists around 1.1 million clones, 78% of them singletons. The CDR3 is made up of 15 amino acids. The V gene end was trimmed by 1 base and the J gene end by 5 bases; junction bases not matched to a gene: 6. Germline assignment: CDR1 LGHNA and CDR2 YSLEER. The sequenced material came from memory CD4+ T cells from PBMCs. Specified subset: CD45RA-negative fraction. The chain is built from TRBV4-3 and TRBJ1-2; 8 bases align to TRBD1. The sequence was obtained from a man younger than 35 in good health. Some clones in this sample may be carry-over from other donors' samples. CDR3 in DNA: TGCGCCAGCAGCCAAGGTGTCAGGGGGCCGTATGGCTACACCTTC. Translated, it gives CASSQGVRGPYGYTF.